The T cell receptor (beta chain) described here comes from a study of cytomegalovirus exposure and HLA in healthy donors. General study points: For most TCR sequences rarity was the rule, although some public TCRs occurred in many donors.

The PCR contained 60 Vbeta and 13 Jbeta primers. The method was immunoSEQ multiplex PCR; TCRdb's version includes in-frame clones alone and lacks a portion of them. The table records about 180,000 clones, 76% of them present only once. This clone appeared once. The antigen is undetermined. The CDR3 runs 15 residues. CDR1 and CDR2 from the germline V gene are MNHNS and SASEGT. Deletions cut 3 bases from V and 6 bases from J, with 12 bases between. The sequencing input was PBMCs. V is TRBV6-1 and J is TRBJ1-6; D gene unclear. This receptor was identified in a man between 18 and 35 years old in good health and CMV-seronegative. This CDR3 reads CASSDVRAGNSPLHF. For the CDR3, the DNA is TGTGCCAGCAGTGATGTGAGGGCGGGTAATTCACCCCTCCACTTT.